This T cell receptor (beta chain) is drawn from a study of OX40 agonist ivuxolimab in advanced cancers. Study as a whole: An agonistic anti-OX40 (CD134) antibody, ivuxolimab, was used to treat the patients. Whole-study findings and limits: The specificity for antigen of the expanded peripheral T cells was not determined. On average, a greater number of expanded clones characterised CD8+ T cells relative to CD4+.

Only in-frame clones appear in the TCRdb table, and some are missing; sequencing was by immunoSEQ multiplex PCR. This table has about 76,000 clones, approximately 87% appearing once. Notes on this clone: The antigen is unknown.

Germline V lookup: CDR1 MGHRA, CDR2 YSYEKL. This CDR3 comprises 12 residues. The germline V and J ends were trimmed by 11 bases and 4 bases, with 13 bases remaining between them. This clonotype was obtained from an adult with an advanced solid tumor such as melanoma, head and neck, liver or kidney cancer. Sequencing used CD4+ or CD8+ T cells sorted from blood, obtained in a trial of the OX40 agonist ivuxolimab. This chain connects TRBV4-1 to TRBJ2-3, with a possible D match to TRBD2 (6 bases). This chain's CDR3 is CASSGDPDTQYF. Written as DNA, the CDR3 is TGCGCCTCTTCGGGGGACCCAGATACGCAGTATTTT.